This T cell receptor (beta chain) was identified during a study of early T cells in non-severe SARS-CoV-2 infection. Background on the study: Sequencing used unsorted whole-blood bulk RNA, so chains lack pairing.

Molecules of cDNA were individually given unique molecular identifiers that were attached to them. TCRdb re-analysed the 5' RACE reads in MiXCR, keeping a single row per CDR3 protein. The data contain about 55,000 distinct CDR3 sequences, 8% to 9% of them singletons. V lost 0 bases to trimming and J lost 5 bases; unmatched junction nucleotides: 7. The germline gives CDR1 DFQATT, CDR2 SNEGSKA (reference sequence). This CDR3 is built from 15 residues. Many counts were recorded for this clonotype. Its matching antigen is unknown. Notes on the study in general: VDJdb-based matching was biased toward anti-spike CD8 responses and missed private and CD4 specificities.

The material sequenced was whole blood. The rearrangement joins TRBV20-1 to TRBJ2-5; 9 bases line up with TRBD2. This sequence originates from an adult who was a healthcare worker with PCR-confirmed SARS-CoV-2 infection or an uninfected control (not recorded which). In DNA, the CDR3 is TGCAGTGCTAGAGATCGAGTAGCGGGAGCGGAGACCCAGTACTTC. As protein: CSARDRVAGAETQYF.